Sequencing of this TCR beta chain was carried out in a study of T-cell memory formation after mild COVID-19. In the study overall: Clusters of TCRs were largely donor specific. Points from the study as a whole: Clones that contracted from day 15 to 85 were balanced CD4/CD8, while later expanders leaned CD4+.

Each CDR3 protein is one row after TCRdb ran MiXCR on the 5' RACE reads. The data hold 250,000 or so distinct CDR3 sequences, with roughly 17% observed a single time. The V and J ends lost 4 bases and 1 base, in that order; junction bases with no gene match: 0. The CDR3 has 14 residues. CDR1 and CDR2 from the germline V gene are SGHRS and YFSETQ. Comments on this clonotype: Its antigen is unknown.

The rearrangement uses TRBV5-1 and TRBJ1-1, with 11 bases matching TRBD1. Source material: PBMCs or a T cell subset sorted from them (not recorded which). This clonotype was obtained from a man aged 18 to 30 who had mild COVID-19 (a few samples of this study predate the infection). Cell type and time point are not known. CDR3 amino acids: CASSGQGANTEAFF. The CDR3, as DNA: TGCGCCAGCAGCGGACAGGGGGCGAACACTGAAGCTTTCTTT. The variable domain in full, with the rest retrieved from reference TRBV5-1 and TRBJ1-1, is KAGVTQTPRYLIKTRGQQVTLSCSPISGHRSVSWYQQTPGQGLQFLFEYFSETQRNKGNFPGRFSGRQFSNSRSEMNVSTLELGDSALYLCASSGQGANTEAFFGQGTRLTVV.